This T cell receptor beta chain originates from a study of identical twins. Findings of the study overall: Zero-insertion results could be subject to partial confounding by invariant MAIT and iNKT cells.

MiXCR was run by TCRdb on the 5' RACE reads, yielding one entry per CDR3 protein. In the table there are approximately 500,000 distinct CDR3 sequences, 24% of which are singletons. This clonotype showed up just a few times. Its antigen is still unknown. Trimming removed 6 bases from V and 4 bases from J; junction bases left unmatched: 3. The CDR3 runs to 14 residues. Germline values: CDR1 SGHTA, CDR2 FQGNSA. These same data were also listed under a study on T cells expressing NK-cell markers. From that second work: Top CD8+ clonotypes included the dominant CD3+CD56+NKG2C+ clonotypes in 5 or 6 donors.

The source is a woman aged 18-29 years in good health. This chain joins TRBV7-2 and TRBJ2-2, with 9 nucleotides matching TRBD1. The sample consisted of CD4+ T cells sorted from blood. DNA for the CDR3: TGTGCCAGCAGAACAGGGGGCACCACCGGGGAGCTGTTTTTT. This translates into CASRTGGTTGELFF.